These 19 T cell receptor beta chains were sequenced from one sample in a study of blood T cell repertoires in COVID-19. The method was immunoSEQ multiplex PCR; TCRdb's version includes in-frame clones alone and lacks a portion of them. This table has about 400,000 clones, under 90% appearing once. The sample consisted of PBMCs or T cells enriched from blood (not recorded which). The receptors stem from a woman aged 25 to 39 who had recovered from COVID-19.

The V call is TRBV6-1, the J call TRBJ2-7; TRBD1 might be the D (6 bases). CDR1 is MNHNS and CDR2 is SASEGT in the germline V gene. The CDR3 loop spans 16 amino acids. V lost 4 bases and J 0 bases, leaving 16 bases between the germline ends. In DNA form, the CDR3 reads TGTGCCAGCAGTGCGCTGACAGGCAAGAGCTCCTACGAGCAGTACTTC. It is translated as CASSALTGKSSYEQYF.

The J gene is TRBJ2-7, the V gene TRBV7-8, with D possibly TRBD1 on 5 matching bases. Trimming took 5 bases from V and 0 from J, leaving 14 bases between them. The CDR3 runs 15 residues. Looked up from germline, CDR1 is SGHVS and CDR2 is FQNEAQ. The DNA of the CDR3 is TGTGCCAGCAGCCAGGAGACAGTAAGCTCCTACGAGCAGTACTTC. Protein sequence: CASSQETVSSYEQYF.

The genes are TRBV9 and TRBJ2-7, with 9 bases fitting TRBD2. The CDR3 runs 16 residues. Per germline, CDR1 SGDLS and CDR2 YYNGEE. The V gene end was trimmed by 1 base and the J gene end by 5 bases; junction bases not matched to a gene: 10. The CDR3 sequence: CASSVTSRTSVNEQYF. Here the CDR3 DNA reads TGTGCCAGCAGCGTAACTTCTCGGACTAGCGTTAACGAGCAGTACTTC.

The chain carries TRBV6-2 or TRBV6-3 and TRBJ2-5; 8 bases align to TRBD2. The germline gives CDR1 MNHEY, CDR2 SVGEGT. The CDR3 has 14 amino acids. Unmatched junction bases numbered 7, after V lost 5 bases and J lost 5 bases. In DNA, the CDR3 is TGTGCCAGCAGTCGTAGCGGGACCCCGGAGACCCAGTACTTC. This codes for CASSRSGTPETQYF.

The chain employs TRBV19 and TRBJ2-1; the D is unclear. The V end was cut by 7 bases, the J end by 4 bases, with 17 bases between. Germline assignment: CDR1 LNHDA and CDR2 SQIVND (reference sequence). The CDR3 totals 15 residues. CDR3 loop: CASMLGDRGYNEQFF. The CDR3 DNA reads TGTGCCAGTATGTTAGGAGATCGCGGTTACAATGAGCAGTTCTTC.

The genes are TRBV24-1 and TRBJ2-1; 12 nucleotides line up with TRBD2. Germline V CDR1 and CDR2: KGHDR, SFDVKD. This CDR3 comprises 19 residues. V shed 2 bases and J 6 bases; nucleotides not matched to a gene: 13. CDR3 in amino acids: CATSDYKPPSGRVFNEQFF. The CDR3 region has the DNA TGTGCCACCAGTGATTACAAACCTCCTAGCGGGAGGGTTTTCAATGAGCAGTTCTTC.

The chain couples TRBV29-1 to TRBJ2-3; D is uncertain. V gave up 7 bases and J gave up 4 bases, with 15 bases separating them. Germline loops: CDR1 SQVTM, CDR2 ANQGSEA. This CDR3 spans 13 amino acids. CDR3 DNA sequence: TGCAGCGGGGCAACCCGCCGCGCAGATACGCAGTATTTT. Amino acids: CSGATRRADTQYF.

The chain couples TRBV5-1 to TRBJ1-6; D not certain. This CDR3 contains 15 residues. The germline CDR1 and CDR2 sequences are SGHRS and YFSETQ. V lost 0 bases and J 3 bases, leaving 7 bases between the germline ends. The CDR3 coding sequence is TGCGCCAGCAGCTTGGTTGGGCTCTATAATTCACCCCTCCACTTT. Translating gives CASSLVGLYNSPLHF.

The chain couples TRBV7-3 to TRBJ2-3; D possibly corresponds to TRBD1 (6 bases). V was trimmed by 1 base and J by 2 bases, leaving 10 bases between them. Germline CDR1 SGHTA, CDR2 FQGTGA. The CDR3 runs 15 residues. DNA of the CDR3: TGTGCCAGCAGCTTAAGGGGGCGCAACACAGATACGCAGTATTTT. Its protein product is CASSLRGRNTDTQYF.

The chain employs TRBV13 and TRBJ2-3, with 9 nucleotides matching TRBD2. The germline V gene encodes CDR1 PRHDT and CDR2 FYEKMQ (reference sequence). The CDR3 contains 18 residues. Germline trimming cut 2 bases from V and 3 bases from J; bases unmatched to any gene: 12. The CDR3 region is CASSLLAGGPLVTDTQYF. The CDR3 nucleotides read TGTGCCAGCAGCTTATTGGCGGGGGGGCCATTGGTAACAGATACGCAGTATTTT. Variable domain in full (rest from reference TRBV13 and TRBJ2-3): AAGVIQSPRHLIKEKRETATLKCYPIPRHDTVYWYQQGPGQDPQFLISFYEKMQSDKGSIPDRFSAQQFSDYHSELNMSSLELGDSALYFCASSLLAGGPLVTDTQYFGPGTRLTVL.

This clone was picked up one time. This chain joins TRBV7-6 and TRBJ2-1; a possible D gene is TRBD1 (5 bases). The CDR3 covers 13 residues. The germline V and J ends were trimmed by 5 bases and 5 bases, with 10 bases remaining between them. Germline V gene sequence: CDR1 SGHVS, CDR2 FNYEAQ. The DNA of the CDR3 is TGTGCCAGCAGCCGAGGACAAAACAATGAGCAGTTCTTC. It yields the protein CASSRGQNNEQFF.

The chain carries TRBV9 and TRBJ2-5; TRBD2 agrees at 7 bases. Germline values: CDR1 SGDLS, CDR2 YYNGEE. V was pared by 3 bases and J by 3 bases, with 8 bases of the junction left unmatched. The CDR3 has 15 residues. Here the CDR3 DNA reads TGTGCCAGCAGCGCAACCCCCGGGAGGAAAGAGACCCAGTACTTC. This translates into CASSATPGRKETQYF.

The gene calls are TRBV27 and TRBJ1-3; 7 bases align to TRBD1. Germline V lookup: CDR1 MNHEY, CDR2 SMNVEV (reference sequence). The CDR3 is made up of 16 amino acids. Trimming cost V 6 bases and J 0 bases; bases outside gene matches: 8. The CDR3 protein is CASSPSGQRSGNTIYF. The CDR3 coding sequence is TGTGCCAGCAGCCCGTCGGGACAGCGCTCTGGAAACACCATATATTTT.

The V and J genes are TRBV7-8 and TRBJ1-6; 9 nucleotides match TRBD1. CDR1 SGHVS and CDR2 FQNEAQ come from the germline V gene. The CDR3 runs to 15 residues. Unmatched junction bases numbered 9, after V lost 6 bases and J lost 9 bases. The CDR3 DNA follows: TGTGCCAGCAGGGGGGAGGGACAGGGTAGTTCACCCCTCCACTTT. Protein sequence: CASRGEGQGSSPLHF.

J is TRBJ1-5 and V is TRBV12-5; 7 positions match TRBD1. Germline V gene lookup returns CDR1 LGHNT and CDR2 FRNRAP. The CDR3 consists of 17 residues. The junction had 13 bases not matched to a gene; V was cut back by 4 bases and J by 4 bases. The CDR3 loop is CASGSSSDRALNQPQHF. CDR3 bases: TGTGCTAGTGGTTCATCCTCCGACAGGGCCCTGAATCAGCCCCAGCATTTT.

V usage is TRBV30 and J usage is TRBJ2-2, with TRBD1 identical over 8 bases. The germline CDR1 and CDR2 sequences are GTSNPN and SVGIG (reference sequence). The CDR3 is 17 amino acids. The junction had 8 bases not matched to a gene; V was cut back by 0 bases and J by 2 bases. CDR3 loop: CAWSVLRQGSNTGELFF. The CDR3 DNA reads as TGTGCCTGGAGTGTCCTTCGACAGGGGAGCAACACCGGGGAGCTGTTTTTT.

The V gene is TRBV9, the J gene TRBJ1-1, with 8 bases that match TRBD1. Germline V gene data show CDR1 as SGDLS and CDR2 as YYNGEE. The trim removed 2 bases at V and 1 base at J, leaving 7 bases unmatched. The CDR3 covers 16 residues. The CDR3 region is CASSVPRTGTNTEAFF. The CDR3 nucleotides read TGTGCCAGCAGCGTCCCCCGGACAGGGACGAACACTGAAGCTTTCTTT.

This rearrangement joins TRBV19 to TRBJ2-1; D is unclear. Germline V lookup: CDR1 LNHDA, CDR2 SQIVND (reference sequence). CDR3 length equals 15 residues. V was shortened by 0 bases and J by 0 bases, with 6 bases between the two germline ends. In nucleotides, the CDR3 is TGTGCCAGTAGTATAGATGAGTACTCCTACAATGAGCAGTTCTTC. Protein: CASSIDEYSYNEQFF.

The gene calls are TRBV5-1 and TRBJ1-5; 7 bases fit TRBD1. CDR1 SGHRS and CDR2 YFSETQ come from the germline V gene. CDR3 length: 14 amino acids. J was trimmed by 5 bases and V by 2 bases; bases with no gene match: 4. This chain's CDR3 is CASSLTGDDQPQHF. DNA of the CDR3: TGCGCCAGCAGCTTAACAGGGGATGATCAGCCCCAGCATTTT.